The clone carrying this TCR beta chain came up once. Its antigen remains unknown. All donors participated as healthy donors of bone marrow. Though nominally healthy at sampling, donors likely had unrecorded immune exposures. This specimen comes from a study of cytomegalovirus exposure and HLA in healthy donors. 13 Jbeta primers and 60 Vbeta primers were used for the PCR. The table came from immunoSEQ multiplex PCR; TCRdb's copy has only in-frame clones and leaves some out. The table has about 91,000 clones, under 75% seen once; the top ten hold over 2%. General study points: In an earlier analysis, about 87% or about 30%: the productive usage of most TCR beta V segments. Researchers catalogued 160 or so TCR beta chains as cytomegalovirus-associated.

The germline CDR1 and CDR2 sequences are SGHTA and FQGNSA. This CDR3 region has 16 residues. The V gene end was trimmed by 5 bases and the J gene end by 7 bases; junction bases not matched to a gene: 13. The TCR sequence derives from a human donor in good health. Sequencing was performed on PBMCs. V gene TRBV7-2 combines with J gene TRBJ1-2; TRBD1 agrees at 10 bases. The CDR3: CASSPEIRQGARGYTF. For the CDR3, the DNA is TGTGCCAGCAGCCCAGAAATAAGACAGGGGGCGCGTGGCTACACCTTC.